This T cell receptor beta chain came from a study of long-term antiretroviral therapy in people with HIV. This CDR3 has 13 residues. Per the germline V gene, CDR1 is SQVTM and CDR2 is ANQGSEA. V dropped 7 bases and J dropped 5; count of bases not matched to a gene: 8. Sequencing used immunoSEQ v3.0 at survey level. The method was immunoSEQ multiplex PCR; TCRdb's version includes in-frame clones alone and lacks a portion of them. The table shows under 20,000 clones, with roughly 80% occurring only once. HIV-positive participants all received treatment in the United States. Source: unsorted PBMCs, taken roughly 1.2 years before starting antiretroviral therapy. The V and J genes are TRBV29-1 and TRBJ2-5, with 9 bases fitting TRBD2. The origin of this receptor is a man aged 30 to 39 with HIV. Here the CDR3 DNA reads TGCAGCGCCGCGGGGGGGCCGGGGGAGACCCAGTACTTC. It encodes CSAAGGPGETQYF.